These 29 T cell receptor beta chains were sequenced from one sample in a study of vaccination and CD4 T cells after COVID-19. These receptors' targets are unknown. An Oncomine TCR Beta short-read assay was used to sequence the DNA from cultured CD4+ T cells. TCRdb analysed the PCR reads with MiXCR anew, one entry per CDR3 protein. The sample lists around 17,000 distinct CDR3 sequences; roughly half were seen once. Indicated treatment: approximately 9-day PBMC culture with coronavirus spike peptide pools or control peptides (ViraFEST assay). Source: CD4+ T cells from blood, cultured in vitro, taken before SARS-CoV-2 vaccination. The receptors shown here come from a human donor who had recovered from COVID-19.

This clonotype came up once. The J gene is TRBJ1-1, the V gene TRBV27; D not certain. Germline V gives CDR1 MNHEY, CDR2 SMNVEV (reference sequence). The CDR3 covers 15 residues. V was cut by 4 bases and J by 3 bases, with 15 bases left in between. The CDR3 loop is CASSSPSGRYTEAFF. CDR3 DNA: TGTGCCAGCAGTTCCCCGTCGGGTCGATACACTGAAGCTTTCTTT.

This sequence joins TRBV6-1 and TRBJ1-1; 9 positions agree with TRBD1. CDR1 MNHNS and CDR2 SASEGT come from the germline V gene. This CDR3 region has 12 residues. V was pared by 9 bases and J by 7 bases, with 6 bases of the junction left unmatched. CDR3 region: CASSQGAIEAFF. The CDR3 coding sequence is TGTGCCAGTTCACAGGGGGCCATTGAAGCTTTCTTT.

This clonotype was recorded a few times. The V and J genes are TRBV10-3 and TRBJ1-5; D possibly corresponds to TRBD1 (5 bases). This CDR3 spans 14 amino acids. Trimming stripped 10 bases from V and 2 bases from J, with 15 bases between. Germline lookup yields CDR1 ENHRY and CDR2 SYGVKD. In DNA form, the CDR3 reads TGTGCCACAAGGGGAGAATGGGGCAATCAGCCCCAGCATTTT. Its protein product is CATRGEWGNQPQHF.

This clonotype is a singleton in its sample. Here the CDR3 DNA reads TGTGCCAGCTCACCGGGTGGGACAGGGTATGGCTACACCTTC. Its translation: CASSPGGTGYGYTF. This rearrangement joins TRBV18 to TRBJ1-2; TRBD1 aligns across 9 bases. Germline lookup yields CDR1 KGHSH and CDR2 LQKENI. This CDR3 contains 14 residues. J lost 5 bases, V lost 3 bases, and 4 bases had no gene match.

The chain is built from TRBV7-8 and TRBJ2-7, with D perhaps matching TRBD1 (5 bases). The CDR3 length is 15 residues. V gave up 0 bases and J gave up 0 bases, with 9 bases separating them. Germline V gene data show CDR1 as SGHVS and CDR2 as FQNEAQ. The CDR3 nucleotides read TGTGCCAGCAGCTTAGCGCACAGGAGCTCCTACGAGCAGTACTTC. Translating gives CASSLAHRSSYEQYF.

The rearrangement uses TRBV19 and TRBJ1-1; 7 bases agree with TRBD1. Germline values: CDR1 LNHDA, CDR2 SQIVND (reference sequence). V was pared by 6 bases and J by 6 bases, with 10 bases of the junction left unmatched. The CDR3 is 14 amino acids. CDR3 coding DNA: TGTGCCAGTAGCGTGACAGGGACGGTGGCTGAAGCTTTCTTT. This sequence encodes CASSVTGTVAEAFF. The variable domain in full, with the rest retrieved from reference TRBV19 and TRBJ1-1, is DGGITQSPKYLFRKEGQNVTLSCEQNLNHDAMYWYRQDPGQGLRLIYYSQIVNDFQKGDIAEGYSVSREKKESFPLTVTSAQKNPTAFYLCASSVTGTVAEAFFGQGTRLTVV.

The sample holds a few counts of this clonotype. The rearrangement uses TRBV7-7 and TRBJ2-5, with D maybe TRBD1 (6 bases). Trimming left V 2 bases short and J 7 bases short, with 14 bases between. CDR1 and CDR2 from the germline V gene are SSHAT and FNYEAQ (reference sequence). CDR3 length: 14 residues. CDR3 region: CASSLSDSTGTQYF. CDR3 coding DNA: TGTGCCAGCAGCTTATCGGACAGCACAGGGACCCAGTACTTC.

The CDR3 sequence: CASSLGPVNTEAFF. For the CDR3, the DNA is TGTGCCAGCAGCTTAGGCCCGGTGAACACTGAAGCTTTCTTT. The chain is built from TRBV11-3 and TRBJ1-1; D uncertain. With 1 base removed from V and 0 bases from J, the gap between germline ends came to 6 bases. Per the germline V gene, CDR1 is SGHNT and CDR2 is YENEEA. There are 14 residues in the CDR3.

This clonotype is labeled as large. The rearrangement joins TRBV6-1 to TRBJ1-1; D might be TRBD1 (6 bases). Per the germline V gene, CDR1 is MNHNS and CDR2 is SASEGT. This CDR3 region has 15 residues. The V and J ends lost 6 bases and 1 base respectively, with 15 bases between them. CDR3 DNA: TGTGCCAGCAGCCAGAATGGGGGCAGGAACACTGAAGCTTTCTTT. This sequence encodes CASSQNGGRNTEAFF.

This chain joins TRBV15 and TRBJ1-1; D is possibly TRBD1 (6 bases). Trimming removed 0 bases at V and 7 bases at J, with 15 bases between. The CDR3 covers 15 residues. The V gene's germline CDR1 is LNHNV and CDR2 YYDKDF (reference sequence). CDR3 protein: CATSRDLGQILEAFF. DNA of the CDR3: TGTGCCACCAGCAGAGATCTCGGACAGATACTTGAAGCTTTCTTT.

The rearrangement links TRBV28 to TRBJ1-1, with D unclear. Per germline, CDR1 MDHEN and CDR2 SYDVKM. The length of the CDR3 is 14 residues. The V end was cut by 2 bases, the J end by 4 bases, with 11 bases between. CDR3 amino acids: CASSLPGKGTEAFF. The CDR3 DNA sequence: TGTGCCAGCAGTTTACCGGGAAAGGGCACTGAAGCTTTCTTT.

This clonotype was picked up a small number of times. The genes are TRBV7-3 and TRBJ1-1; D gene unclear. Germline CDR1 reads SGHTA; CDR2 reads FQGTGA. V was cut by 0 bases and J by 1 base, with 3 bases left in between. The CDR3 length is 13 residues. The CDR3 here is CASSLTGNTEAFF. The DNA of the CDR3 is TGTGCCAGCAGCTTAACAGGGAACACTGAAGCTTTCTTT.

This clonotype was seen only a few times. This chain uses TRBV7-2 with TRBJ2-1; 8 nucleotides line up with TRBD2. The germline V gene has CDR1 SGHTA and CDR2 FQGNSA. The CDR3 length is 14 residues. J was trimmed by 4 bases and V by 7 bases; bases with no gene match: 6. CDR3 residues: CASTPVAGYNEQFF. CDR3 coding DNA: TGTGCCAGCACCCCGGTAGCGGGGTACAATGAGCAGTTCTTC. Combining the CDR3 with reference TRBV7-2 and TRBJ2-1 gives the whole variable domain GAGVSQSPSNKVTEKGKDVELRCDPISGHTALYWYRQSLGQGLEFLIYFQGNSAPDKSGLPSDRFSAERTGGSVSTLTIQRTQQEDSAVYLCASTPVAGYNEQFFGPGTRLTVL.

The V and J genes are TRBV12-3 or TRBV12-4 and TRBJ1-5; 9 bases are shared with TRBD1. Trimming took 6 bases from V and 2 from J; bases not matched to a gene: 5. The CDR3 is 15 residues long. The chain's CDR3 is CASSRDRDGNQPQHF. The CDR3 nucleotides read TGTGCCAGCAGCCGGGACAGGGATGGCAATCAGCCCCAGCATTTT.

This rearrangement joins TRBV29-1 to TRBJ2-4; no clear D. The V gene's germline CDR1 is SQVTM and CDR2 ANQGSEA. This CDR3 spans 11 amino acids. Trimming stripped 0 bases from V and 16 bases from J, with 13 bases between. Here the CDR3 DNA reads TGCAGCGTTGAAGAGGTGGGGATACCCTACTTC. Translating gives CSVEEVGIPYF.

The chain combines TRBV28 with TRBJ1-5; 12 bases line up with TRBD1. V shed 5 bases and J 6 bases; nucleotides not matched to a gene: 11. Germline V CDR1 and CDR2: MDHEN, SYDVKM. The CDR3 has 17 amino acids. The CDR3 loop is CASSLTPGQGAVQPQHF. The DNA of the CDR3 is TGTGCCAGCAGTCTAACCCCGGGACAGGGGGCAGTTCAGCCCCAGCATTTT.

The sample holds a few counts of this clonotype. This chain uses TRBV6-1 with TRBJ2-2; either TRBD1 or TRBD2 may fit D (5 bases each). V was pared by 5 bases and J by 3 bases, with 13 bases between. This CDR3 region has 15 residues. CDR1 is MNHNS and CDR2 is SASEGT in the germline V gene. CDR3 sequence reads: CASSQRGVDTGELFF. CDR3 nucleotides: TGTGCCAGCAGTCAACGAGGGGTAGACACCGGGGAGCTGTTTTTT.

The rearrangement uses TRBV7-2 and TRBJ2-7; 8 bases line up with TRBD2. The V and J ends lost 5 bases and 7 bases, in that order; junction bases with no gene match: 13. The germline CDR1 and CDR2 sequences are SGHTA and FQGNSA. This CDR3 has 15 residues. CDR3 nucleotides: TGTGCCAGCAGCCAGCTTAGGACTAGCCTAGGGGAGCAGTACTTC. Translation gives CASSQLRTSLGEQYF.

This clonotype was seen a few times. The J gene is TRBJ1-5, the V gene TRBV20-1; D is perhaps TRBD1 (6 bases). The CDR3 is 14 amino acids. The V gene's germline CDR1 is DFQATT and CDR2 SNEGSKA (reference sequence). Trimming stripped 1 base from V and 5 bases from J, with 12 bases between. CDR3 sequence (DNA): TGCAGTGCTAGAGTTGGGGGCCCGGATCAGCCCCAGCATTTT. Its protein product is CSARVGGPDQPQHF.

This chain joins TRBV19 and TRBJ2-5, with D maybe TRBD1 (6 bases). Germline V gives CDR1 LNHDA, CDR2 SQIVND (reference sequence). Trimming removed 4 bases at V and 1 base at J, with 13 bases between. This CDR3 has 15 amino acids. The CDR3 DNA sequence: TGTGCCAGTAGTAGAACGCAGGGGTTCCAAGAGACCCAGTACTTC. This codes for CASSRTQGFQETQYF.

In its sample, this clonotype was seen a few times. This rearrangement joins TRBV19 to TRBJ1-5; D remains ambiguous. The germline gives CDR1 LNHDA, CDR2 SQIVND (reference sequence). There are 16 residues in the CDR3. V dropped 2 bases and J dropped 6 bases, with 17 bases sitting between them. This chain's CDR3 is CASSIRGIAEGQPQHF. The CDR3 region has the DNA TGTGCCAGTAGTATACGAGGGATAGCAGAGGGTCAGCCCCAGCATTTT.

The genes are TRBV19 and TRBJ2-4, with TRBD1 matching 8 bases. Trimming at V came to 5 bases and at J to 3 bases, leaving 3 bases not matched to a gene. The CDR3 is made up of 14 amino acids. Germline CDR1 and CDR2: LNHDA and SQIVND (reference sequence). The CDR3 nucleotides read TGTGCCAGTAGTGTCGACAGGGGCAAAAACATTCAGTACTTC. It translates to CASSVDRGKNIQYF.

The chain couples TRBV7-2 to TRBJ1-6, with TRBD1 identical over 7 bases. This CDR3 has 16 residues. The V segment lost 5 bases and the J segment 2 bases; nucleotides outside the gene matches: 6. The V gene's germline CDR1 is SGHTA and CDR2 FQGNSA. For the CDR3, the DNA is TGTGCCAGCAGCGCAGACAGGGTCCCCTATAATTCACCCCTCCACTTT. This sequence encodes CASSADRVPYNSPLHF.

CDR3 region: CASSLTGDEQYF. The CDR3 DNA reads as TGTGCCAGCTCACTTACGGGGGACGAGCAGTACTTC. The chain combines TRBV18 with TRBJ2-7, with D maybe TRBD2 (6 bases). The CDR3 consists of 12 residues. Germline V lookup: CDR1 KGHSH, CDR2 LQKENI. V was shortened by 4 bases and J by 5 bases, with 9 bases between the two germline ends.

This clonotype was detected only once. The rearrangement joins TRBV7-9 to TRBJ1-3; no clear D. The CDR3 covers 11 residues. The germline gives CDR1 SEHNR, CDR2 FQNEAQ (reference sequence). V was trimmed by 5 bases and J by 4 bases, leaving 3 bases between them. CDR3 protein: CASSLGNTIYF. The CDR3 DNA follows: TGTGCCAGCAGCCTAGGAAACACCATATATTTT.

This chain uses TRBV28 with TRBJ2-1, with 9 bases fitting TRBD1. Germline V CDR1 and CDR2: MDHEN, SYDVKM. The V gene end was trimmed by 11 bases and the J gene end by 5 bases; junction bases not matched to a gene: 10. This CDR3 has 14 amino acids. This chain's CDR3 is CAVKAGTGHNEQFF. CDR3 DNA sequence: TGTGCCGTCAAAGCCGGGACAGGGCACAATGAGCAGTTCTTC. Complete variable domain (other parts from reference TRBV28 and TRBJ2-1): DVKVTQSSRYLVKRTGEKVFLECVQDMDHENMFWYRQDPGLGLRLIYFSYDVKMKEKGDIPEGYSVSREKKERFSLILESASTNQTSMYLCAVKAGTGHNEQFFGPGTRLTVL.

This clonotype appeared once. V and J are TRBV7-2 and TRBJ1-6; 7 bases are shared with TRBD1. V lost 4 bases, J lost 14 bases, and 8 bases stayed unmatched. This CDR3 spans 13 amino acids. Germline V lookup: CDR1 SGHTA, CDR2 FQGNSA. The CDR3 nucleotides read TGTGCCAGCAGCTGGGGGGGTACAGGGGCCCTCCACTTT. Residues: CASSWGGTGALHF.

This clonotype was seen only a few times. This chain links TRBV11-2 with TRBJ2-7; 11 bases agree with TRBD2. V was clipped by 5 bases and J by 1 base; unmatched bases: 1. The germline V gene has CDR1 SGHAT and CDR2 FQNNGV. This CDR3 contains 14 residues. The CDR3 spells CASSGTSGSYEQYF. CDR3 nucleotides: TGTGCCAGCAGCGGGACTAGCGGATCCTACGAGCAGTACTTC.

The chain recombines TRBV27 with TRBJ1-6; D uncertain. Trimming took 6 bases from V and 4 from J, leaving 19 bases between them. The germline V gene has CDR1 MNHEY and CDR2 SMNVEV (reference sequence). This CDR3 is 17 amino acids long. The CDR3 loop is CASSPALPKYYNSPLHF. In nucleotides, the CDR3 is TGTGCCAGCAGCCCGGCCCTCCCGAAATATTATAATTCACCCCTCCACTTT.